This T cell receptor beta chain was observed in a study of T-cell memory formation after mild COVID-19. In its sample, this clonotype was seen a few times. Its antigen is still unknown. V lost 5 bases and J lost 3; bases outside the gene matches: 5. This CDR3 comprises 15 residues. Looked up from germline, CDR1 is SGHTA and CDR2 is FQGNSA. TCRdb re-called the 5' RACE reads through MiXCR, storing one row per CDR3 protein. The sample yields fewer than 400,000 distinct CDR3 sequences, around 13% seen once. Whole-study findings and limits: Second-wave clones peaking on day 37 lacked confirmed SARS-CoV-2 specificity. Contracting CD4+ clones sat mainly in CM and EM; CD8+ in EMRA.

Material: PBMCs or a T cell subset sorted from them (not recorded which). This sequence was found in a man between 18 and 35 years old who had mild COVID-19 (a few samples of this study predate the infection). Cell type and time point are not known. The V gene is TRBV7-2, the J gene TRBJ2-1; 9 bases agree with TRBD1. DNA for the CDR3: TGTGCCAGCAGCGTCGACAGGGGGGGCTACAATGAGCAGTTCTTC. This translates into CASSVDRGGYNEQFF.